Listed below are T cell receptor beta chains from one sample, sequenced in a study of cytomegalovirus exposure and HLA in healthy donors. Only in-frame clones appear in the TCRdb table, and some are missing; sequencing was by immunoSEQ multiplex PCR. This sample yields 90,000 to 150,000 clones, of which 70% to 80% are seen a single time; more than 9% belongs to the top ten. The sequenced material came from PBMCs. These receptors came from a woman in her 50s in good health and CMV-seropositive. Both conserved end residues are part of each CDR3. The order of the fields is clone size, V gene, J gene, D gene, CDR3 protein, CDR3 DNA. D genes are given only for firm matches. The size entry is marked missing in some rows and otherwise reads once, few, many or a size class.

clone_size: .; v_call: TRBV4-1; j_call: TRBJ2-2; d_call: TRBD2; cdr3_aa: CASSQDLVGLAGDGTGELFF; cdr3_nt: TGCGCCAGCAGCCAAGATCTCGTGGGACTAGCGGGAGATGGGACCGGGGAGCTGTTTTTT
clone_size: .; v_call: TRBV6-5; j_call: TRBJ1-2; d_call: .; cdr3_aa: CASSDTGISGYTF; cdr3_nt: TGTGCCAGCAGTGACACAGGAATTTCTGGCTACACCTTC
clone_size: .; v_call: TRBV7-2; j_call: TRBJ1-1; d_call: .; cdr3_aa: CASSATGGGTEAFF; cdr3_nt: TGTGCCAGCAGCGCGACCGGCGGTGGCACTGAAGCTTTCTTT
clone_size: once; v_call: TRBV30; j_call: TRBJ2-3; d_call: .; cdr3_aa: CAWRGLRSSTDTQYF; cdr3_nt: TGTGCCTGGAGGGGACTTCGATCTAGCACAGATACGCAGTATTTT
clone_size: .; v_call: TRBV7-2; j_call: TRBJ2-5; d_call: .; cdr3_aa: CASSLAHDRLQETQYF; cdr3_nt: TGTGCCAGCAGCTTAGCGCATGACAGACTCCAAGAGACCCAGTACTTC
clone_size: .; v_call: TRBV27; j_call: TRBJ2-7; d_call: .; cdr3_aa: CASSLHRQKSYEQYF; cdr3_nt: TGTGCCAGCAGCCTGCACCGACAGAAAAGCTACGAGCAGTACTTC
clone_size: .; v_call: TRBV7-2; j_call: TRBJ2-3; d_call: TRBD2; cdr3_aa: CASSFQGAGGSDTQYF; cdr3_nt: TGTGCCAGCAGCTTTCAGGGAGCGGGGGGTTCAGATACGCAGTATTTT
clone_size: .; v_call: TRBV28; j_call: TRBJ1-1; d_call: .; cdr3_aa: CASSSIVGLSEAFF; cdr3_nt: TGTGCCAGCAGTTCTATCGTAGGACTGTCAGAAGCTTTCTTT
clone_size: .; v_call: TRBV29-1; j_call: TRBJ2-3; d_call: TRBD2; cdr3_aa: CSVAREGDTQYF; cdr3_nt: TGCAGCGTTGCCCGGGAGGGGGATACGCAGTATTTT
clone_size: .; v_call: TRBV6-5; j_call: TRBJ2-7; d_call: .; cdr3_aa: CASSAGGPPDYEQYF; cdr3_nt: TGTGCCAGCAGCGCAGGGGGGCCGCCAGACTACGAGCAGTACTTC
clone_size: .; v_call: TRBV20-1; j_call: TRBJ2-5; d_call: .; cdr3_aa: CSAYLTRIMYF; cdr3_nt: TGCAGTGCTTACCTCACTAGAATAATGTACTTC
clone_size: few; v_call: TRBV6-1; j_call: TRBJ2-3; d_call: TRBD1; cdr3_aa: CASSDLTGSTDTQYF; cdr3_nt: TGTGCCAGCAGTGACCTGACAGGGAGCACAGATACGCAGTATTTT
clone_size: .; v_call: TRBV27; j_call: TRBJ2-1; d_call: .; cdr3_aa: CASSPGWDTYNEQFF; cdr3_nt: TGTGCCAGCAGCCCGGGGTGGGACACATACAATGAGCAGTTCTTC
clone_size: .; v_call: TRBV7-9; j_call: TRBJ1-4; d_call: TRBD1; cdr3_aa: CASSRGQGNEKLFF; cdr3_nt: TGTGCCAGCAGCAGGGGACAGGGAAATGAAAAACTGTTTTTT
clone_size: .; v_call: TRBV6-4; j_call: TRBJ2-1; d_call: .; cdr3_aa: CASQARDKVSYNEQFF; cdr3_nt: TGTGCCAGCCAGGCCCGGGACAAGGTTTCCTACAATGAGCAGTTCTTC
clone_size: few; v_call: TRBV4-1; j_call: TRBJ1-4; d_call: .; cdr3_aa: CASSAPYNEKLFF; cdr3_nt: TGCGCCAGCAGTGCGCCTTATAATGAAAAACTGTTTTTT
clone_size: .; v_call: TRBV5-4; j_call: TRBJ1-4; d_call: TRBD1; cdr3_aa: CASSGGQNEKLFF; cdr3_nt: TGTGCCAGCAGCGGGGGACAGAATGAAAAACTGTTTTTT
clone_size: .; v_call: TRBV7-2; j_call: TRBJ1-2; d_call: .; cdr3_aa: CASSLDRQLYGYTF; cdr3_nt: TGTGCCAGCAGCCTCGACAGGCAACTCTATGGCTACACCTTC
clone_size: .; v_call: TRBV7-2; j_call: TRBJ2-1; d_call: TRBD1; cdr3_aa: CASSPDRVNNEQFF; cdr3_nt: TGTGCCAGCAGCCCGGACAGGGTGAACAATGAGCAGTTCTTC
clone_size: .; v_call: TRBV5-1; j_call: TRBJ2-2; d_call: .; cdr3_aa: CASGPGLNTGELFF; cdr3_nt: TGCGCCAGTGGACCGGGACTGAACACCGGGGAGCTGTTTTTT
clone_size: .; v_call: TRBV11-2; j_call: TRBJ2-5; d_call: TRBD2; cdr3_aa: CASSARTSGEETQYF; cdr3_nt: TGTGCCAGCAGCGCCAGGACTAGCGGGGAAGAGACCCAGTACTTC
clone_size: .; v_call: TRBV6-1; j_call: TRBJ1-2; d_call: .; cdr3_aa: CASSEHVRGANGYTF; cdr3_nt: TGTGCCAGCAGTGAACACGTACGGGGGGCTAACGGCTACACCTTC
clone_size: .; v_call: TRBV5-5; j_call: TRBJ2-7; d_call: TRBD2; cdr3_aa: CASSIGTSGSWSYEQYF; cdr3_nt: TGTGCCAGCAGCATTGGGACTAGCGGGAGTTGGTCCTACGAGCAGTACTTC
clone_size: .; v_call: TRBV28; j_call: TRBJ2-2; d_call: TRBD2; cdr3_aa: CASTNNLAGRAGELFF; cdr3_nt: TGTGCCAGCACTAATAACCTAGCGGGAAGAGCCGGGGAGCTGTTTTTT
clone_size: .; v_call: TRBV10-3; j_call: TRBJ1-1; d_call: TRBD1; cdr3_aa: CAISRDRKNTEAFF; cdr3_nt: TGTGCCATCAGCCGGGACAGAAAGAACACTGAAGCTTTCTTT
clone_size: .; v_call: TRBV7-6; j_call: TRBJ2-7; d_call: TRBD2; cdr3_aa: CASSPRGNSYEQYF; cdr3_nt: TGTGCCAGCAGCCCGCGGGGGAACTCCTACGAGCAGTACTTC
clone_size: .; v_call: TRBV7-9; j_call: TRBJ2-7; d_call: TRBD2; cdr3_aa: CASRGHSGLANYEQYF; cdr3_nt: TGTGCCAGCAGAGGGCACTCGGGACTAGCGAACTACGAGCAGTACTTC
clone_size: .; v_call: TRBV5-5; j_call: TRBJ1-4; d_call: TRBD1; cdr3_aa: CASSLRITGAGANEKLFF; cdr3_nt: TGTGCCAGCAGCTTGAGAATAACAGGGGCTGGGGCTAATGAAAAACTGTTTTTT
clone_size: .; v_call: TRBV7-2; j_call: TRBJ2-7; d_call: .; cdr3_aa: CASSLDYSSYEQYF; cdr3_nt: TGTGCCAGCAGCTTAGATTACAGCTCCTACGAGCAGTACTTC
clone_size: .; v_call: TRBV4-2; j_call: TRBJ2-1; d_call: .; cdr3_aa: CASSQGRLVTGSNEQFF; cdr3_nt: TGTGCCAGCAGCCAAGGTCGACTAGTAACAGGATCGAATGAGCAGTTCTTC
clone_size: .; v_call: TRBV5-1; j_call: TRBJ2-2; d_call: TRBD1; cdr3_aa: CASTPGTGVTGELFF; cdr3_nt: TGCGCCAGCACCCCCGGGACAGGGGTCACCGGGGAGCTGTTTTTT
clone_size: .; v_call: TRBV9; j_call: TRBJ2-7; d_call: .; cdr3_aa: CASSAGIADYEQYF; cdr3_nt: TGTGCCAGCAGCGCCGGGATTGCAGACTACGAGCAGTACTTC
clone_size: once; v_call: TRBV7-9; j_call: TRBJ1-5; d_call: .; cdr3_aa: CASSSTGGDQPQHF; cdr3_nt: TGTGCCAGCAGCTCAACAGGTGGGGATCAGCCCCAGCATTTT
clone_size: .; v_call: TRBV30; j_call: TRBJ2-2; d_call: .; cdr3_aa: CAWTGFNTGELFF; cdr3_nt: TGTGCCTGGACAGGGTTCAACACCGGGGAGCTGTTTTTT
clone_size: .; v_call: TRBV7-3; j_call: TRBJ2-1; d_call: TRBD2; cdr3_aa: CASSLTGGNEQFF; cdr3_nt: TGTGCCAGCAGCTTAACGGGGGGGAATGAGCAGTTCTTC
clone_size: .; v_call: TRBV19; j_call: TRBJ2-7; d_call: TRBD1; cdr3_aa: CASSPRDRGRDEQYF; cdr3_nt: TGTGCCAGTAGCCCCCGGGACAGGGGTCGAGACGAGCAGTACTTC
clone_size: .; v_call: TRBV28; j_call: TRBJ2-7; d_call: .; cdr3_aa: CASSFVPGHWTYEQYF; cdr3_nt: TGTGCCAGCAGTTTCGTACCCGGACACTGGACCTACGAGCAGTACTTC
clone_size: .; v_call: TRBV27; j_call: TRBJ1-5; d_call: TRBD1; cdr3_aa: CASSYRGLGGEPQHF; cdr3_nt: TGTGCCAGCAGTTACAGGGGACTCGGGGGAGAGCCCCAGCATTTT
clone_size: few; v_call: TRBV4-1; j_call: TRBJ2-3; d_call: TRBD2; cdr3_aa: CASSQEVGTSGLGTDTQYF; cdr3_nt: TGCGCCAGCAGCCAAGAGGTAGGGACTAGCGGTTTGGGCACAGATACGCAGTATTTT
clone_size: few; v_call: TRBV2; j_call: TRBJ2-5; d_call: TRBD2; cdr3_aa: CASHPPGGGGLETQYF; cdr3_nt: TGTGCCAGCCATCCCCCCGGTGGCGGGGGTTTGGAGACCCAGTACTTC
clone_size: .; v_call: TRBV11-2; j_call: TRBJ2-2; d_call: .; cdr3_aa: CASSLEPGVTGELFF; cdr3_nt: TGTGCCAGCAGCTTAGAGCCAGGGGTCACCGGGGAGCTGTTTTTT
clone_size: once; v_call: TRBV4-2; j_call: TRBJ2-5; d_call: TRBD2; cdr3_aa: CASSQSVAGVKETQYF; cdr3_nt: TGTGCCAGCAGCCAATCGGTTGCGGGAGTTAAAGAGACCCAGTACTTC
clone_size: .; v_call: TRBV5-6; j_call: TRBJ2-1; d_call: TRBD1; cdr3_aa: CASRPTGVDEQFF; cdr3_nt: TGTGCCAGCAGGCCAACAGGGGTCGATGAGCAGTTCTTC
clone_size: .; v_call: TRBV29-1; j_call: TRBJ1-1; d_call: .; cdr3_aa: CSVEIGVKNTEAFF; cdr3_nt: TGCAGCGTTGAAATAGGAGTCAAGAACACTGAAGCTTTCTTT
clone_size: .; v_call: TRBV30; j_call: TRBJ1-1; d_call: .; cdr3_aa: CALSRGETEAFF; cdr3_nt: TGTGCCTTGAGCAGGGGAGAGACTGAAGCTTTCTTT
clone_size: .; v_call: TRBV7-2; j_call: TRBJ1-1; d_call: .; cdr3_aa: CASSLVGALNTEAFF; cdr3_nt: TGTGCCAGCAGCTTAGTTGGGGCTTTGAACACTGAAGCTTTCTTT
clone_size: once; v_call: TRBV28; j_call: TRBJ2-7; d_call: TRBD2; cdr3_aa: CASFGGGDSSYEQYF; cdr3_nt: TGTGCCAGCTTTGGCGGGGGGGATAGCTCCTACGAGCAGTACTTC
clone_size: .; v_call: TRBV5-1; j_call: TRBJ1-1; d_call: .; cdr3_aa: CASSLGSGTPAAEAFF; cdr3_nt: TGCGCCAGCAGCTTGGGCAGCGGGACCCCGGCCGCTGAAGCTTTCTTT
clone_size: .; v_call: TRBV9; j_call: TRBJ1-4; d_call: .; cdr3_aa: CASSVGGGKGEKLFF; cdr3_nt: TGTGCCAGCAGCGTAGGTGGAGGGAAGGGAGAAAAACTGTTTTTT
clone_size: .; v_call: TRBV4-2; j_call: TRBJ2-3; d_call: .; cdr3_aa: CASSQGVLAPDTQYF; cdr3_nt: TGTGCCAGCAGCCAAGGGGTACTAGCACCAGATACGCAGTATTTT
clone_size: .; v_call: TRBV7-2; j_call: TRBJ2-3; d_call: .; cdr3_aa: CASSLAPLRRTDTQYF; cdr3_nt: TGTGCCAGCAGCTTAGCGCCCCTACGTCGCACAGATACGCAGTATTTT
clone_size: .; v_call: TRBV13; j_call: TRBJ1-1; d_call: .; cdr3_aa: CASSLRVFDTEAFF; cdr3_nt: TGTGCCAGCAGCTTACGTGTCTTCGACACTGAAGCTTTCTTT
clone_size: .; v_call: TRBV30; j_call: TRBJ2-5; d_call: TRBD1; cdr3_aa: CAWSVGQGDSGETQYF; cdr3_nt: TGTGCCTGGAGTGTAGGACAGGGGGATTCCGGAGAGACCCAGTACTTC